These T cell receptor beta chains were read from a single sample in a study of T cell responses to AZD1222 COVID-19 vaccine. The assay was immunoSEQ multiplex PCR, and TCRdb's table has in-frame clones only and misses some. The sample records 65,000 to 80,000 clones, more than 75% being singletons. The sample consisted of peripheral blood, taken on day 0 of AZD1222 vaccination. These TCRs come from an adult in good health. Each CDR3 is given with its conserved first and last residue. D genes are given only for firm matches. Size is stated for part of the rows, as once, few or many counts, or as a class when the clone is expanded.

D,J,V,size,DNA,CDR3
TRBD1,TRBJ1-4,TRBV6-5,.,TGTGCCAGCAGTTCCCGACAGGGTCACGAAAAACTGTTTTTT,CASSSRQGHEKLFF
.,TRBJ1-1,TRBV28,few,TGTGCCAGCAGTTTCCTAGGACAGACTAACACTGAAGCTTTCTTT,CASSFLGQTNTEAFF
.,TRBJ2-7,TRBV5-5,.,TGTGCCAGCAGCTTCCCAGGGACGTTCGAGCAGTACTTC,CASSFPGTFEQYF
TRBD2,TRBJ2-3,TRBV7-2,.,TGTGCCAGCAGCCACGGACTAGCGGGAGGGCCAGGGACAGATACGCAGTATTTT,CASSHGLAGGPGTDTQYF
.,TRBJ1-3,TRBV6-1,.,TGTGCCAGCAGTGACCCTCTTGGGAACACCATATATTTT,CASSDPLGNTIYF
TRBD1,TRBJ1-5,TRBV12-5,.,TGTGCTAGTGGCACTGGGACAGCCATCCATCAGCCCCAGCATTTT,CASGTGTAIHQPQHF
TRBD1,TRBJ1-2,TRBV29-1,.,TGCAGCGTTGACAAGTGGGGACAGGGCGACCTCTATGGCTACACCTTC,CSVDKWGQGDLYGYTF
.,TRBJ1-5,TRBV15,.,TGTGCCACCGAGGGAGAAAAGATCAATCAGCCCCAGCATTTT,CATEGEKINQPQHF
TRBD1,TRBJ1-5,TRBV4-1,few,TGCGCCAGCAGCCAAGAGAGGACAGGGACTTATCAGCCCCAGCATTTT,CASSQERTGTYQPQHF
TRBD1,TRBJ1-1,TRBV10-3,.,TGTGCCATCATGAGTGGGACAGGACTCATGAACACTGAAGCTTTCTTT,CAIMSGTGLMNTEAFF
TRBD2,TRBJ2-1,TRBV24-1,.,TGTGCCACCAGTCAACTAGCGGGAGGGCGGGATGAGCAGTTCTTC,CATSQLAGGRDEQFF
TRBD1,TRBJ1-2,TRBV27,.,TGTGCCAGCACCTCCTTAAACAGGGGTGGCGATGGCTACACCTTC,CASTSLNRGGDGYTF
TRBD1,TRBJ2-5,TRBV5-1,once,TGCGCCAGCAGCTTGGTACAGGGGAAGGGAGAGACCCAGTACTTC,CASSLVQGKGETQYF
.,TRBJ1-5,TRBV24-1,.,TGTGCCACCAGTGATTTGTGCGGGGTTCGCAATCAGCCCCAGCATTTT,CATSDLCGVRNQPQHF
.,TRBJ2-7,TRBV11-2,.,TGTGCCAGCAGCTTAGGTCCGGGCTCCGAGCAGTACTTC,CASSLGPGSEQYF
.,TRBJ1-5,TRBV27,.,TGTGCCAGCAGTCCTTCGAGGCGGGGATTGGTTGGGGGCAATCAGCCCCAGCATTTT,CASSPSRRGLVGGNQPQHF
.,TRBJ1-2,TRBV4-2,.,TGTGCCAGCAGCCAAGAGGGGCGGGGGCGAAAGGGCTACACCTTC,CASSQEGRGRKGYTF
.,TRBJ1-5,TRBV7-9,.,TGTGCCAGCAGCGAACATAGTTCTGGGCAGCCCCAGCATTTT,CASSEHSSGQPQHF
.,TRBJ1-2,TRBV3-1/TRBV3-2,.,TGTGCCAGCAGCCAAGAAGGTAGTGGCTACACCTTC,CASSQEGSGYTF
TRBD1,TRBJ1-5,TRBV6-5,few,TGTGCCAGCAGACCGGACAGGGGGAGGCAGCCCCAGCATTTT,CASRPDRGRQPQHF
TRBD1,TRBJ1-1,TRBV19,.,TGTGCCAGTCGGGCAGGGGGAGACACTGAAGCTTTCTTT,CASRAGGDTEAFF
.,TRBJ2-6,TRBV5-1,.,TGCGCCAGCAGCCCGCCGTTGGGGGCCAACGTCCTGACTTTC,CASSPPLGANVLTF
.,TRBJ1-1,TRBV5-1,.,TGCGCCAGCAGCCCGGAACCCGCCGAAATGAGACACGGAGCTTTAGCTTTCTTT,CASSPEPAEMRHGALAFF
TRBD1,TRBJ2-5,TRBV7-6,.,TGTGCCAGCAGCGACACCTCACAGGGGGCTACAACCATCTCCCAGTACTTC,CASSDTSQGATTISQYF
.,TRBJ2-2,TRBV7-6,.,TGTGCCAGCAGCTTGGACGGATCTAACACCGGGGAGCTGTTTTTT,CASSLDGSNTGELFF
TRBD2,TRBJ2-7,TRBV20-1,once,TGCAGTGCTAGTGCAGGACTAGCCTACTCCTACGAGCAGTACTTC,CSASAGLAYSYEQYF
.,TRBJ2-7,TRBV27,.,TGTGCCAGCAGTTTAGGCGGTTCCTACGAGCAGTACTTC,CASSLGGSYEQYF
.,TRBJ2-2,TRBV5-1,few,TGCGCCAGCAGCTTGGACGGGGAGCTGTTTTTT,CASSLDGELFF
.,TRBJ1-1,TRBV5-1,.,TGCGCCAGCAGTGCAGGAAACACTGAAGCTTTCTTT,CASSAGNTEAFF